The rows below give T cell receptor beta chains drawn from one sample of a study of cytomegalovirus exposure and HLA in healthy donors. Libraries were prepared by immunoSEQ multiplex PCR; TCRdb keeps only in-frame clonotypes and omits some of them. The profile covers 130,000 to 150,000 clones, with roughly three quarters appearing a single time and approximately 4% taken by the ten largest. Sequencing was performed on PBMCs. These receptors all come from a man aged 18 to 30 in good health and CMV-seronegative. CDR3s include the opening cysteine and the closing phenylalanine or tryptophan. A D gene is named only where the DNA matches it firmly. Where a row states a size, it is once, few, many or the class of an expanded clone; other rows omit it.

V	size	J	length	D	CDR3	DNA
TRBV6-1	-	TRBJ1-6	17	TRBD1	CASSGLKPGQGEAPLHF	TGTGCCAGCAGTGGATTAAAGCCGGGACAGGGTGAGGCACCCCTCCACTTT
TRBV18	-	TRBJ1-5	17	-	CASSPTTGTRASQPQHF	TGTGCCAGCTCGCCTACAACAGGGACCCGGGCCAGTCAGCCCCAGCATTTT
TRBV28	-	TRBJ2-7	15	-	CASSPGSVDVYEQYF	TGTGCCAGCAGCCCCGGGTCAGTGGATGTCTACGAGCAGTACTTC
TRBV18	-	TRBJ2-2	12	-	CASSPYVGELFF	TGTGCCAGCTCCCCATATGTAGGGGAGCTGTTTTTT
TRBV29-1	-	TRBJ1-2	17	TRBD1	CTTWEISPGGSNYGYTF	TGCACCACATGGGAGATAAGTCCAGGGGGTTCTAACTATGGCTACACCTTC
TRBV5-5	-	TRBJ1-6	13	-	CASRTVDNSPLHF	TGTGCCAGCCGGACAGTCGATAATTCACCCCTCCACTTT
TRBV9	-	TRBJ2-7	17	TRBD2	CASSGGIAGGPSYEQYF	TGTGCCAGCAGCGGAGGAATTGCGGGGGGGCCTTCCTACGAGCAGTACTTC
TRBV5-1	-	TRBJ2-3	15	-	CASSSTSFGADTQYF	TGCGCCAGCAGCTCAACTAGCTTCGGGGCAGATACGCAGTATTTT
TRBV7-8	-	TRBJ1-5	14	-	CASSARRLVQPQHF	TGTGCCAGCAGCGCCCGGAGGTTGGTTCAGCCCCAGCATTTT
TRBV11-2	few	TRBJ2-1	13	-	CASSLDLHNEQFF	TGTGCCAGCAGCTTGGACTTGCACAATGAGCAGTTCTTC
TRBV9	-	TRBJ2-1	17	TRBD2	CASSVVTSGGGRNEQFF	TGTGCCAGCAGCGTAGTAACTAGCGGGGGAGGGAGGAATGAGCAGTTCTTC
TRBV9	-	TRBJ2-7	14	TRBD1	CASSPETGGYEQYF	TGTGCCAGCAGCCCCGAGACAGGGGGATACGAGCAGTACTTC
TRBV7-2	-	TRBJ2-1	12	-	CASSLIRNEQFF	TGTGCCAGCAGCTTAATCCGCAATGAGCAGTTCTTC
TRBV4-2	-	TRBJ2-1	19	TRBD2	CASSQTGTSGGASYNEQFF	TGTGCCAGCAGCCAAACAGGGACTAGCGGGGGGGCCTCCTACAATGAGCAGTTCTTC
TRBV6-1	once	TRBJ2-7	15	-	CATAQWSPSSYEQYF	TGTGCCACAGCCCAGTGGAGCCCGAGCTCCTACGAGCAGTACTTC
TRBV5-4	-	TRBJ2-7	15	TRBD1	CASSSLTGGIGEQYF	TGTGCCAGCAGCTCCCTGACAGGGGGGATTGGCGAGCAGTACTTC
TRBV19	-	TRBJ1-2	14	-	CASMFYSEGRGYTF	TGTGCCAGTATGTTCTATTCGGAGGGTCGCGGCTACACCTTC
TRBV5-6	-	TRBJ2-4	14	-	CASSLRTRAGIQYF	TGTGCCAGCAGCTTGCGGACACGGGCGGGGATTCAGTACTTC
TRBV29-1	few	TRBJ1-2	13	-	CSAFGGSNYGYTF	TGCAGCGCTTTCGGCGGATCTAACTATGGCTACACCTTC
TRBV9	-	TRBJ2-7	13	TRBD1	CASNRQGGYEQYF	TGTGCCAGCAATAGACAGGGGGGTTACGAGCAGTACTTC
TRBV5-6	few	TRBJ2-1	15	TRBD1	CASSSRDRDRNEQFF	TGTGCCAGCAGCTCCCGGGACAGGGATAGGAATGAGCAGTTCTTC
TRBV6-4	-	TRBJ2-3	13	TRBD1	CASSESGGGTQYF	TGTGCCAGCAGTGAATCAGGGGGCGGTACGCAGTATTTT